This T cell receptor (beta chain) was retrieved from a study of beta chain features in type 1 diabetes. Study observations and caveats: Cells expressing TCR highly could be over-represented by cDNA sequencing. Diminished insertions and augmented deletions at VDJ junctions characterized type 1 diabetes patients. Within each of all four CD4+ subsets, Type 1 diabetes patients had TCRB CDR3s that were moderately but significantly shorter.

This clone was recorded a few times. Its antigen is as yet unknown. CD45RO/CCR7/CD25/CD127/CD95/CD27 sorting isolated CD4+ naive, central memory, regulatory and stem cell-like memory cells. Every isolated RNA sample was fully reverse transcribed, so sequencing captured expressed TCRB transcripts. Some clones are missing from TCRdb's copy, which holds only in-frame ones; the method was immunoSEQ multiplex PCR. The sample shows 200,000 to 250,000 clones, 11% to 15% of them seen only once. The sample taken for sequencing was naive CD4+ T cells from blood. The TCR originated in a woman aged 40-49 years in good health.

The CDR3 DNA reads TGTGCCAGCAGCCCCCCGGGACAGGGAGTCGGCTACGAGCAGTACTTC. This gives the protein CASSPPGQGVGYEQYF. The chain combines TRBV7-9 with TRBJ2-7; TRBD1 matches 9 bases. Trimming took 5 bases from V and 3 from J; bases not matched to a gene: 11. This CDR3 has 16 amino acids. The germline gives CDR1 SEHNR, CDR2 FQNEAQ (reference sequence).